A single sample gave rise to the 10 T cell receptor beta chains below, sequenced in a study of blood T cell repertoires in COVID-19. TCRdb's table, derived via immunoSEQ multiplex PCR, lists solely in-frame clones and lacks some. The repertoire holds 70,000 to 100,000 clones, 88% seen once, with around 40% in the top ten. Sequencing was carried out using peripheral blood. The receptor source for this set is a human donor in a cohort sampled during active COVID-19.

The chain joins TRBV10-3 to TRBJ2-1; no definite D call. The length of the CDR3 is 13 residues. V was shortened by 7 bases and J by 0 bases, with 7 bases between the two germline ends. Germline lookup yields CDR1 ENHRY and CDR2 SYGVKD. The CDR3 region has the DNA TGTGCCATCATGGCTAGCTCCTACAATGAGCAGTTCTTC. Protein: CAIMASSYNEQFF.

Only a few counts were recorded for this clone. V gene TRBV5-1 combines with J gene TRBJ2-1, with 10 positions matching TRBD2. The CDR3 loop spans 15 amino acids. The germline CDR1 and CDR2 sequences are SGHRS and YFSETQ. With V trimmed by 2 bases and J by 3 bases, 2 bases remained unmatched. The CDR3 DNA reads TGCGCCAGCAGCTTTTCTAGCGGGAGCTACAATGAGCAGTTCTTC. It specifies CASSFSSGSYNEQFF.

This chain links TRBV4-3 with TRBJ1-1, with 10 bases that match TRBD1. Per the germline V gene, CDR1 is LGHNA and CDR2 is YSLEER. The CDR3 runs to 16 residues. With 2 bases clipped from V and 1 base from J, the junction kept 4 bases outside the gene matches. The CDR3 coding sequence is TGCGCCAGCAGCCAAACCGACAGGGGGCGGAACACTGAAGCTTTCTTT. Its protein is CASSQTDRGRNTEAFF.

This chain links TRBV15 with TRBJ2-2; 9 positions match TRBD2. The V and J ends lost 1 base and 10 bases, in that order; junction bases with no gene match: 10. The CDR3 runs to 16 residues. Germline V gene lookup returns CDR1 LNHNV and CDR2 YYDKDF (reference sequence). DNA of the CDR3: TGTGCCACCAGCAGAGGGGGGCTAGCGGGACCCGAGGAGCTGTTTTTT. This gives the protein CATSRGGLAGPEELFF.

This chain joins TRBV5-4 and TRBJ2-7, with D maybe TRBD2 (6 bases). The CDR3 is 15 residues long. Germline CDR1 reads SGHNT; CDR2 reads YYREEE (reference sequence). The ends were cut back, 0 bases at V and 2 bases at J, with 12 bases in the middle. For the CDR3, the DNA is TGTGCCAGCAGCTTGGGGACGGGGGATACCTACGAGCAGTACTTC. It is translated as CASSLGTGDTYEQYF.

This chain uses TRBV28 with TRBJ2-2, with 9 bases fitting TRBD1. Germline lookup yields CDR1 MDHEN and CDR2 SYDVKM. The CDR3 has 14 residues. The V segment lost 9 bases and the J segment 6 bases; nucleotides outside the gene matches: 8. CDR3 DNA: TGTGCCAGTGCCGGGACAGGGTTCTCCGGGGAGCTGTTTTTT. Translating gives CASAGTGFSGELFF. The whole variable domain, remainder taken from reference TRBV28 and TRBJ2-2, is DVKVTQSSRYLVKRTGEKVFLECVQDMDHENMFWYRQDPGLGLRLIYFSYDVKMKEKGDIPEGYSVSREKKERFSLILESASTNQTSMYLCASAGTGFSGELFFGEGSRLTVL.

This chain links TRBV19 with TRBJ2-7; TRBD1 aligns across 8 bases. Germline-derived CDR1 and CDR2 are LNHDA and SQIVND (reference sequence). The CDR3 totals 15 residues. V shed 5 bases and J 3 bases; nucleotides not matched to a gene: 9. The CDR3 sequence is CASSADRVSYYEQYF. The CDR3 DNA sequence: TGTGCCAGTAGTGCGGACAGGGTTAGTTACTACGAGCAGTACTTC.

The chain uses TRBV5-5 and TRBJ1-2; D gene uncertain. This CDR3 has 12 residues. Germline assignment: CDR1 SGHKS and CDR2 YYEKEE (reference sequence). The ends were cut back, 4 bases at V and 8 bases at J, with 12 bases in the middle. The DNA of the CDR3 is TGTGCCAGCAGCCCTATCATGAGGGGCTACACCTTC. It yields the protein CASSPIMRGYTF.

The V call is TRBV19, the J call TRBJ2-3; 7 bases map to TRBD2. V was clipped by 4 bases and J by 4 bases; unmatched bases: 17. The CDR3 spans 18 residues. Germline loops: CDR1 LNHDA, CDR2 SQIVND (reference sequence). The CDR3: CASSRGGRGGIWADTQYF. The CDR3 DNA sequence: TGTGCCAGTAGTAGGGGAGGGCGCGGGGGAATTTGGGCAGATACGCAGTATTTT.

The chain carries TRBV21-1 and TRBJ2-3; the table's D call of TRBD1 was not tested on the DNA. TRBV21-1 is deemed a pseudogene. The CDR3 length is 19 residues. CDR3 DNA sequence: TGTGCCAGCAGCGCAGAAAAGGAAAAGGACAGGGGGCGTCCAGATACGCAGTATTTT. Translated: CASSAEKEKDRGRPDTQYF.